This passage covers 14 T cell receptor beta chains from one sample sequenced in a study of radiation and T cells in renal cell carcinoma. As to time point: blood 2 weeks post-SBRT. Treatment indicated: 15 Gy SBRT to primary tumor, nephrectomy 4 weeks later. The assay was immunoSEQ multiplex PCR, and TCRdb's table has in-frame clones only and misses some. Among roughly 130,000 clones listed, 85% to 90% were seen once. The specimen comprised blood, sampled from a patient whose treatment included radiotherapy and nephrectomy. The source of these receptors is a woman aged 70-85 years with renal cell carcinoma.

Details on this clone: Mismatch with germline at one junction end may stem from a read error. The V gene is TRBV7-7, the J gene TRBJ2-2; D unresolved. The germline V gene encodes CDR1 SSHAT and CDR2 FNYEAQ (reference sequence). The CDR3 is made up of 11 amino acids. The CDR3 DNA sequence: TGTGCTAGCAGCTTTGCCGGGGAGCTGTTTTTT. Protein sequence: CASSFAGELFF. The full variable domain, its missing parts supplied by reference TRBV7-7 and TRBJ2-2, is GAGVSQSPRYKVTKRGQDVTLRCDPISSHATLYWYQQALGQGPEFLTYFNYEAQPDKSGLPSDRFSAERPEGSISTLTIQRTEQRDSAMYRCASSFAGELFFGEGSRLTVL.

This sequence joins TRBV30 and TRBJ2-3; possibly TRBD2 for D (5 bases). The CDR3 consists of 13 residues. In germline, CDR1 is GTSNPN, CDR2 SVGIG (reference sequence). In DNA form, the CDR3 reads TGTGTCCTAGCCCTGGTCGGCACAGATACGCAGTATTTT. Protein sequence: CVLALVGTDTQYF.

The chain couples TRBV6-6 to TRBJ1-2, with TRBD1 as a possible D gene (5 bases). Trimming shortened V by 4 bases and J by 4 bases, and 10 bases separated the two germline ends. Per germline, CDR1 MNHNY and CDR2 SVGAGI (reference sequence). The length of the CDR3 is 13 residues. The CDR3 nucleotides read TGTGCCAGCAGTTCCGAGGGGAGCTATGGCTACACCTTC. Protein sequence: CASSSEGSYGYTF.

The gene calls are TRBV4-2 and TRBJ2-4; D tentatively reads TRBD1 or TRBD2 (7 bases each). From germline, CDR1 is LGHNA and CDR2 YNFKEQ. V gave up 0 bases and J gave up 9 bases, with 18 bases separating them. This CDR3 contains 16 residues. Here the CDR3 reads CASSQDSTGRVGIQYF. CDR3 nucleotide sequence: TGTGCCAGCAGCCAAGATTCGACAGGGAGGGTTGGCATTCAGTACTTC.

The chain employs TRBV28 and TRBJ1-1; D is uncertain. Germline CDR1 MDHEN, CDR2 SYDVKM. The ends were cut back, 1 base at V and 5 bases at J, with 8 bases in the middle. The CDR3 consists of 13 residues. Here the CDR3 reads CASSLSGETEAFF. CDR3 nucleotides: TGTGCCAGCAGTTTATCCGGGGAGACTGAAGCTTTCTTT.

This chain links TRBV30 with TRBJ1-5, with D unresolved. V was clipped by 3 bases and J by 2 bases, with 14 bases between them. Germline V gives CDR1 GTSNPN, CDR2 SVGIG (reference sequence). The CDR3 is 15 residues long. CDR3 coding DNA: TGTGCCTGGAGCCCCGGGAAGTTCGGCAATCAGCCCCAGCATTTT. This sequence encodes CAWSPGKFGNQPQHF.

The chain is built from TRBV11-2 and TRBJ2-2; D gene ambiguous. This CDR3 comprises 15 residues. The ends were cut back, 1 base at V and 5 bases at J, with 11 bases in the middle. CDR1 is SGHAT and CDR2 is FQNNGV in the germline V gene. The CDR3 region has the DNA TGTGCCAGCAGCTTAGTGATGGGTGCAACCGGGGAGCTGTTTTTT. Translation gives CASSLVMGATGELFF. Looking up the rest from reference TRBV11-2 and TRBJ2-2 gives the full variable domain: EAGVAQSPRYKIIEKRQSVAFWCNPISGHATLYWYQQILGQGPKLLIQFQNNGVVDDSQLPKDRFSAERLKGVDSTLKIQPAKLEDSAVYLCASSLVMGATGELFFGEGSRLTVL.

The chain joins TRBV5-5 to TRBJ1-1; D is perhaps TRBD1 (6 bases). V lost 5 bases and J lost 0, with 17 bases in between. Germline-derived CDR1 and CDR2 are SGHKS and YYEKEE (reference sequence). CDR3 size: 16 residues. The DNA for the CDR3 is TGTGCCAGCAGTACATCCAGGGGTCGGATGAACACTGAAGCTTTCTTT. Translated, it gives CASSTSRGRMNTEAFF.

The V call is TRBV15, the J call TRBJ2-7, with TRBD1 as a possible D gene (7 bases). The CDR3 is 14 residues long. V lost 0 bases, J lost 6 bases, and 12 bases lay in between. The germline gives CDR1 LNHNV, CDR2 YYDKDF (reference sequence). The CDR3 nucleotides read TGTGCCACCAGCAGAGAGGGACAGCGGGCCGAGCAGTACTTC. Its protein product is CATSREGQRAEQYF.

The chain links TRBV19 to TRBJ2-6; D may be TRBD1 (5 bases). The germline V gene encodes CDR1 LNHDA and CDR2 SQIVND (reference sequence). The CDR3 spans 15 residues. V lost 3 bases and J 0 bases, leaving 6 bases between the germline ends. The CDR3 coding sequence is TGTGCCAGTAGTATTCAGGGCTCTGGGGCCAACGTCCTGACTTTC. Its translation: CASSIQGSGANVLTF.

The chain uses TRBV28 and TRBJ2-1; no reliable D call. V lost 7 bases and J lost 1, with 8 bases in between. The germline gives CDR1 MDHEN, CDR2 SYDVKM. The CDR3 contains 13 residues. The CDR3 DNA reads as TGTGCCAGCACTAAGATGTCCTACAATGAGCAGTTCTTC. Protein product: CASTKMSYNEQFF.

The chain uses TRBV19 and TRBJ1-5, with D possibly matching TRBD1 (6 bases). Germline CDR1 reads LNHDA; CDR2 reads SQIVND (reference sequence). The V gene lost 1 base and the J gene lost 3 bases, with 13 bases spanning the gap. The CDR3 runs 16 residues. The chain's CDR3 is CASSIVAGAYNQPQHF. The CDR3 region has the DNA TGTGCCAGTAGTATAGTCGCAGGGGCTTACAATCAGCCCCAGCATTTT.

This rearrangement joins TRBV4-3 to TRBJ1-1; unclear D gene. This CDR3 has 15 amino acids. Germline V gene data show CDR1 as LGHNA and CDR2 as YSLEER. V was pared by 4 bases and J by 0 bases, with 12 bases between. The CDR3 reads CASSPSSHMNTEAFF. The CDR3 DNA follows: TGCGCCAGCAGCCCCTCATCGCATATGAACACTGAAGCTTTCTTT.

V gene TRBV11-2 combines with J gene TRBJ1-6; the D is unclear. CDR1 is SGHAT and CDR2 is FQNNGV in the germline V gene. Trimming took off 5 bases at V and 9 bases at J, with 11 bases between the two ends. The CDR3 has 13 amino acids. The DNA of the CDR3 is TGTGCCAGCAGCCCCCAATCCCCTTCACCCCTCCACTTT. The encoded protein is CASSPQSPSPLHF.